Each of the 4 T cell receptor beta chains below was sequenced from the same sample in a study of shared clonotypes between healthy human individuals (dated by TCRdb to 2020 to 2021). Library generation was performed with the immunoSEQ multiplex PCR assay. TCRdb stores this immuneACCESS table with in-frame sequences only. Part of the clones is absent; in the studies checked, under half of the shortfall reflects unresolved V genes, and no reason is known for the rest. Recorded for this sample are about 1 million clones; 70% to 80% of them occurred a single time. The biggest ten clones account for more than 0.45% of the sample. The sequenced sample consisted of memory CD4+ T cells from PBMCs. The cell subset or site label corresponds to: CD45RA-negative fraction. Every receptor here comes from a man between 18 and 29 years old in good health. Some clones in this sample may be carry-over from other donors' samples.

CDR3 region: CASSPSYPLTSYEQYF. The CDR3 DNA sequence: TGTGCCAGCTCACCTTCCTACCCCCTAACGAGCTACGAGCAGTACTTC. The chain couples TRBV18 to TRBJ2-7; D gene uncertain. CDR3 length equals 16 residues. Trimming shortened V by 3 bases and J by 3 bases, and 18 bases separated the two germline ends. Germline V gives CDR1 KGHSH, CDR2 LQKENI.

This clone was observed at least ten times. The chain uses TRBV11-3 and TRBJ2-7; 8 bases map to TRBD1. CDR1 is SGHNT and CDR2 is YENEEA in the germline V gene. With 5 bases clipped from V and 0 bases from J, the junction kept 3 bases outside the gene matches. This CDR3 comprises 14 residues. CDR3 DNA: TGTGCCAGCAGCGGCAGGGGGCCCTCCTACGAGCAGTACTTC. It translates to CASSGRGPSYEQYF.

CDR3 amino acids: CASRPLGREGNTGELFF. Written as DNA, the CDR3 is TGTGCCAGCAGACCCTTAGGGCGGGAGGGCAATACCGGGGAGCTGTTTTTT. This chain uses TRBV5-6 with TRBJ2-2; 9 bases align to TRBD2. The trim removed 5 bases at V and 5 bases at J, leaving 13 bases unmatched. This CDR3 region has 17 residues. CDR1 is SGHDT, CDR2 YYEEEE, per germline.

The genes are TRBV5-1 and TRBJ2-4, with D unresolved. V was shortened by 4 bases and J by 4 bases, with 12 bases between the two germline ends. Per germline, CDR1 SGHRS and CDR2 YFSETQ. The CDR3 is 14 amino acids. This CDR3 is CASSQEDLKNIQYF. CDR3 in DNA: TGCGCCAGCAGCCAAGAGGACCTGAAAAACATTCAGTACTTC.